One T cell receptor (beta chain) is described in this entry. This entry comes from a study of blood T cell repertoires in COVID-19. Study details: Italy, Spain and the United States were the sources of the convalescent and acute COVID-19 samples. T cells, B-cell-depleted T cells, or PBMCs supplied cDNA or gDNA.

Data came from immunoSEQ multiplex PCR; TCRdb stores just in-frame clones and leaves some out. The profile shows approximately 300,000 clones, roughly 82% of them singletons. CDR3 length: 16 amino acids. The trim removed 6 bases at V and 3 bases at J, leaving 12 bases unmatched. Germline V CDR1 and CDR2: WNHNN, SYGVQD (reference sequence). The TCR comes from a woman between 45 and 60 years old with acute or convalescent COVID-19. Sequenced sample: peripheral blood. The chain recombines TRBV10-1 with TRBJ2-7; 9 positions agree with TRBD1. Here the CDR3 DNA reads TGCGCCAGCAGCTCCCAACAGGGGGCGCTTGTCTACGAGCAGTACTTC. This encodes CASSSQQGALVYEQYF.